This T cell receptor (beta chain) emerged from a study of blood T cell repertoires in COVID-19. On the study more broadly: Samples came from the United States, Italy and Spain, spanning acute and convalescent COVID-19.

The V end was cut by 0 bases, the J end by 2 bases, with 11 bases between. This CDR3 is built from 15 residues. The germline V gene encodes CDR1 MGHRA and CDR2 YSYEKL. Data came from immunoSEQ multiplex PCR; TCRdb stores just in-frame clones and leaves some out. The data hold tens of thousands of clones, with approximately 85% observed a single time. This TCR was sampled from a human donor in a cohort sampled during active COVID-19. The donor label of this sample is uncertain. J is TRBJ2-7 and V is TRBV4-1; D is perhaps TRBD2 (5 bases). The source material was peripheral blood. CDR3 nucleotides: TGCGCCAGCAGCCAAGATGCCGGGATCGCCTACGAGCAGTACTTC. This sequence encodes CASSQDAGIAYEQYF.